These T cell receptor beta chains were read from a single sample in a study of cytomegalovirus exposure and HLA in healthy donors. Produced via immunoSEQ multiplex PCR; TCRdb's table is partial and in-frame only. Of 170,000 or so clones in the sample, roughly 80% were seen once. The specimen sequenced was PBMCs. All receptors come from a woman aged 50 to 60 in good health and CMV-seropositive. Both conserved end residues are part of each CDR3. A D gene is named only where the DNA matches it firmly. Only some rows state a clone size, as once, few, many or a class for expanded clones.

abundance	v_gene	d_gene	j_gene	CDR3nt	CDR3aa
-	TRBV5-6	-	TRBJ1-1	TGTGCCAGCAGCTTGGAGGCAGGGCTGGCTTTCTTT	CASSLEAGLAFF
-	TRBV29-1	-	TRBJ1-1	TGCAGCGTTGGGGCAAACACTGAAGCTTTCTTT	CSVGANTEAFF
-	TRBV6-1	TRBD2	TRBJ2-5	TGTGCCAGCAGTGAAGAGAAGGGTTTGACTAGCGGGAAACGGGAGACCCAGTACTTC	CASSEEKGLTSGKRETQYF
-	TRBV10-3	-	TRBJ2-6	TGTGCCATCAGTGGGAAGGGGACTGGGGCCAACGTCCTGACTTTC	CAISGKGTGANVLTF
-	TRBV30	-	TRBJ1-5	TGTGCCTGGAGTTTGGCCCCGAATCAGCCCCAGCATTTT	CAWSLAPNQPQHF
-	TRBV5-4	TRBD2	TRBJ2-1	TGTGCCAGCAGGCGGACTAGCGGGGGGGCCAGGGATGAGCAGTTCTTC	CASRRTSGGARDEQFF
-	TRBV6-1	TRBD1	TRBJ2-4	TGTGCCAGCAGAGGACAGGGCCCCGCCAAAAACATTCAGTACTTC	CASRGQGPAKNIQYF
few	TRBV12-5	-	TRBJ1-2	TGTGCTAGTGGTTTGTCGGCTTGGGGGGGTTTTTATGGCTACACCTTC	CASGLSAWGGFYGYTF
once	TRBV19	TRBD1	TRBJ2-7	TGTGCCACCAAAAAATTGGGACAGACCGAGCAGTACTTC	CATKKLGQTEQYF
few	TRBV6-6	TRBD1	TRBJ2-5	TGTGCCAGCAGTACTGACAGGGATCTGCACTTC	CASSTDRDLHF
-	TRBV13	-	TRBJ2-1	TGTGCCAGCAGCTTAGAACAGTTTCGCAATGAGCAGTTCTTC	CASSLEQFRNEQFF
-	TRBV10-2	-	TRBJ1-2	TGCGCCAGCAGTCCTTCGATGGAGGGCTACACCTTC	CASSPSMEGYTF
-	TRBV15	-	TRBJ2-7	TGCGCCACCAGCAGAGTGGGCCTCTCCTACGAGCAGTACTTC	CATSRVGLSYEQYF
-	TRBV4-1	-	TRBJ1-1	TGCGCCAGCAGCCAAGGAGGAGGGAACACTGAAGCTTTCTTT	CASSQGGGNTEAFF
-	TRBV6-6	-	TRBJ2-2	TGTGCCAGCAAGGGATTCCGGGGCACCGGGGAGCTGTTTTTT	CASKGFRGTGELFF
-	TRBV2	-	TRBJ2-7	TGTGCCAGCAGGCAGGGGCGCTTCTACGAGCAGTACTTC	CASRQGRFYEQYF
-	TRBV5-1	-	TRBJ1-4	TGCGCCAGCAGCTTGGAACAGGGTCCCGGAAAACTGTTTTTT	CASSLEQGPGKLFF
-	TRBV11-3	-	TRBJ1-1	TGTGCCAGCAGGCCAGGGTGCACTGAAGCTTTCTTT	CASRPGCTEAFF
-	TRBV10-1	TRBD1	TRBJ2-7	TGCGCCAGCAGTGAGGGGGACAGGACCTCCGGCAGCTCCTACGAGCAGTACTTC	CASSEGDRTSGSSYEQYF
-	TRBV30	TRBD1	TRBJ1-6	TGTGCCTGGAGTCAGCTACAGGGGAGCTCCTATAATTCACCCCTCCACTTT	CAWSQLQGSSYNSPLHF
-	TRBV18	TRBD1	TRBJ2-2	TGTGCCAGCTCACCGACCTGGACAGGGGACACCGGGGAGCTGTTTTTT	CASSPTWTGDTGELFF
few	TRBV25-1	TRBD1	TRBJ1-3	TGTGCCAGCAGTGACACAGGGGGCGAAAACACCATATATTTT	CASSDTGGENTIYF
-	TRBV28	-	TRBJ1-5	TGTGCCAGCAGTGAGACAGATCAGCCCCAGCATTTT	CASSETDQPQHF
-	TRBV5-4	TRBD1	TRBJ1-2	TGTGCCAGCAGCGGACAGGGGTTAGCTAACTATGGCTACACCTTC	CASSGQGLANYGYTF
-	TRBV5-1	TRBD2	TRBJ2-5	TGCGCCAGCAGCTTGTCGCGGGGGGGCCGGGAGACCCAGTACTTC	CASSLSRGGRETQYF
-	TRBV11-1	-	TRBJ2-3	TGTGCCAGCAGCTTTCGTAACAGAATAATCACAGATACGCAGTATTTT	CASSFRNRIITDTQYF
-	TRBV5-1	TRBD1	TRBJ1-1	TGCGCCAGCAGCTTGGGGACCGGGACAGCCACTGAAGCTTTCTTT	CASSLGTGTATEAFF
-	TRBV27	TRBD2	TRBJ2-7	TGTGCCAGCAGTTTAGAAGCGGGGGCATACGAGCAGTACTTC	CASSLEAGAYEQYF
-	TRBV5-1	-	TRBJ2-2	TGCGCCAGCAGCTTGCGACAGGTGGTGAACACCGGGGAGCTGTTTTTT	CASSLRQVVNTGELFF
-	TRBV5-1	TRBD1	TRBJ2-7	TGCGCCAGCAGCTTAAGGACAGGGATAGGGGAGCAGTACTTC	CASSLRTGIGEQYF
-	TRBV4-1	-	TRBJ1-5	TGCGCCAGCAGCCCTTCGGGCCGGTCGGCAGGGGATCAGCCCCAGCATTTT	CASSPSGRSAGDQPQHF
-	TRBV4-2	-	TRBJ2-3	TGTGCCAGCAGCCCGGGTAACGGGGAGACAGATACGCAGTATTTT	CASSPGNGETDTQYF
-	TRBV29-1	-	TRBJ1-1	TGCAGCGTTGGATACAGCTCTATGAACACTGAAGCTTTCTTT	CSVGYSSMNTEAFF
-	TRBV5-1	-	TRBJ2-7	TGCGCCAGCAGCTTGTCTGGGGGGAACTCCTACGAGCAGTACTTC	CASSLSGGNSYEQYF
-	TRBV18	-	TRBJ2-2	TGTGCCAGCTATCCGACAGTGAACACCGGGGAGCTGTTTTTT	CASYPTVNTGELFF
-	TRBV11-2	TRBD2	TRBJ2-1	TGTGCCAGCAGCCCCACGGGACTAGTCTACAATGAGCAGTTCTTC	CASSPTGLVYNEQFF
-	TRBV7-9	TRBD2	TRBJ2-7	TGTGCCAGCAGCCCGGGGGGGCGCGGTTCCTACGAGCAGTACTTC	CASSPGGRGSYEQYF
few	TRBV18	-	TRBJ1-5	TGTGCCAGCTCACCCCAAACAGGTCCAGGTCAGCCCCAGCATTTT	CASSPQTGPGQPQHF
few	TRBV7-4	-	TRBJ1-5	TGTGCCAGCAGCTTTTTCGGTCGACAGGTTGTTAGGAATCAGCCCCAGCATTTT	CASSFFGRQVVRNQPQHF
-	TRBV4-1	-	TRBJ1-5	TGCGCCAGCAGCCAATCTCGGAATCAGCCCCAGCATTTT	CASSQSRNQPQHF
-	TRBV18	TRBD2	TRBJ2-3	TGTGCCAGCTCACCAGGTACTAGCGGAGGAGGGGATACGCAGTATTTT	CASSPGTSGGGDTQYF
-	TRBV6-5	TRBD2	TRBJ2-1	TGTGCCACCCGACTAGCTACGTACAATGAGCAGTTCTTC	CATRLATYNEQFF
-	TRBV5-6	-	TRBJ2-1	TGTGCCAGCAACCGTAGGACACTTTTTTACAATGAGCAGTTCTTC	CASNRRTLFYNEQFF
-	TRBV19	TRBD1	TRBJ2-7	TGTGCCACCGCCTTCCGACAGGGGGCCTACGAGCAGTACTTC	CATAFRQGAYEQYF
-	TRBV4-1	-	TRBJ2-7	TGCGCCAGCAGCCAAGCCCCGGGAACCTACGAGCAGTACTTC	CASSQAPGTYEQYF
-	TRBV7-9	-	TRBJ1-1	TGTGCCAGCAGCTTAGGCTGGGGGGACACTGAAGCTTTCTTT	CASSLGWGDTEAFF
-	TRBV6-4	TRBD1	TRBJ2-3	TGTGCCAGCAGTGAACAGGGGGCAGATACGCAGTATTTT	CASSEQGADTQYF